A selection of T cell receptor beta chains follows, all from one sample in a study of blood T cell repertoires in COVID-19. The repertoire was sequenced with immunoSEQ multiplex PCR; TCRdb's copy has only in-frame clones and lacks some. The repertoire holds roughly 130,000 clones, around 83% seen once, with 16% in the top ten. The sequenced sample consisted of peripheral blood. The receptors originated from a woman aged 45-65 years with acute or convalescent COVID-19. CDR3s include the opening cysteine and the closing phenylalanine or tryptophan. Each record gives: V gene, J gene, clone size, D gene, CDR3 DNA, CDR3 protein. D genes are given only for firm matches. Clone size is not always given. Where it is, it says once, few, many or a class for expanded clones.

TRBV5-1	TRBJ2-2	once	NA	TGCGCCAGCAGCTTGGTCCCGACAGCCTCTTCCAACACCGGGGAGCTGTTTTTT	CASSLVPTASSNTGELFF
TRBV5-4	TRBJ1-1	NA	NA	TGTGCCAGCAGCTTGAGGGGCAAGGCTTTCTTT	CASSLRGKAFF
TRBV30	TRBJ1-6	NA	TRBD1	TGTGCCTGGAGTGGGACAGGGGCGGTCTCACCCCTCCACTTT	CAWSGTGAVSPLHF
TRBV5-4	TRBJ2-3	NA	NA	TGTGCCTCCCGCTCGGGGGCGGGGGCCTCTAGCACAGATACGCAGTATTTT	CASRSGAGASSTDTQYF
TRBV6-1	TRBJ1-2	NA	NA	TGTGCCAGCAGTGAAGAAAGACAGAACTATGGCTACACCTTC	CASSEERQNYGYTF
TRBV7-9	TRBJ1-1	few	NA	TGTGCCAGCAGCTTAGAGCTGAACACTGAAGCTTTCTTT	CASSLELNTEAFF
TRBV6-5	TRBJ1-2	NA	NA	TGTGCCAGCAGTTACAAAGGGGAAAACTATGGCTACACCTTC	CASSYKGENYGYTF
TRBV19	TRBJ2-7	NA	TRBD1	TGTGCCAAAACAAGCGGACAGGGAACAGGGGAGCAGTACTTC	CAKTSGQGTGEQYF
TRBV11-3	TRBJ2-7	once	NA	TGTGCCAGCAGCTCCCCACCTAGTGAAAAGGTCTACGAGCAGTACTTC	CASSSPPSEKVYEQYF
TRBV7-9	TRBJ1-3	many	NA	TGTGCCAGCAGGGACACTGACTCTGGAAACACCATATATTTT	CASRDTDSGNTIYF
TRBV3-1/TRBV3-2	TRBJ2-2	NA	TRBD2	TGTGCCAGCAGGACTAGCGGGGGCCTGAACACCGGGGAGCTGTTTTTT	CASRTSGGLNTGELFF
TRBV3-1/TRBV3-2	TRBJ1-1	NA	NA	TGTGCCAGCAGCCAAGATAAGGGCGTTGGAGGGGCTCGAGCTTTCTTT	CASSQDKGVGGARAFF
TRBV9	TRBJ1-1	NA	NA	TGTGCCAGCAGCGGCCTAGGGAGTGTCACTGAAGCTTTCTTT	CASSGLGSVTEAFF
TRBV6-5	TRBJ2-7	NA	TRBD2	TGTGCCACCAGACTAGCGGGGGTGAGCTCCTACGAGCAGTACTTC	CATRLAGVSSYEQYF
TRBV6-5	TRBJ1-1	NA	NA	TGTGCCAGCAGCCGTCGACAGAACACTGAAGCTTTCTTT	CASSRRQNTEAFF
TRBV18	TRBJ1-1	NA	TRBD1	TGTGCCAGCTCCGGGACAGGGCAACTTTGGAACACTGAAGCTTTCTTT	CASSGTGQLWNTEAFF
TRBV24-1	TRBJ2-1	NA	TRBD1	TGTGCCACCAGTGATCCCGGCAGGGGGCATGAGCAGTTCTTC	CATSDPGRGHEQFF
TRBV11-3	TRBJ1-6	NA	NA	TGTGCCAGACCGAATGGGGGGAGGGGTCTTGACAATTCACCCCTCCACTTT	CARPNGGRGLDNSPLHF
TRBV27	TRBJ2-2	NA	TRBD2	TGTGCCAGCCTAGCGGGGGGGCCCCCCGGGGAGCTGTTTTTT	CASLAGGPPGELFF
TRBV30	TRBJ1-2	few	NA	TGTGCCTGGAAACCGGACAGCCTGCACTATGGCTACACCTTC	CAWKPDSLHYGYTF